Below, 12 T cell receptor beta chains from the same sample are listed, as sequenced in a study of CD8+ T cells in alopecia areata. Specified treatment: oral pan-JAK inhibitor, 5-10 mg twice daily. cDNA serving as the sequencing template came from extracted, reverse transcribed RNA. TCRdb's table, derived via immunoSEQ multiplex PCR, lists solely in-frame clones and lacks some. This table has about 200,000 clones, roughly 60% appearing once. Sequenced here: CD4+ T cells sorted from blood, sampled at week 24, from a patient treated with tofacitinib. All receptors come from a human donor with alopecia areata.

About this clone itself: One end of the junction is discordant with germline, which a read error may explain. The V call is TRBV14, the J call TRBJ1-2; D is possibly TRBD1 (5 bases). CDR1 and CDR2 (germline): SGHDN, FVKESK. The CDR3 loop spans 12 amino acids. The CDR3 DNA is TGTGCCAGCAGCCAAGGAACAGGCTTCGGGCTCTTC. Translation: CASSQGTGFGLF.

V gene TRBV29-1 combines with J gene TRBJ1-2; possible D gene TRBD1, 5 bases. There are 12 residues in the CDR3. CDR1 and CDR2 from the germline V gene are SQVTM and ANQGSEA. V lost 8 bases and J lost 3, with 13 bases in between. The CDR3 is CSSGHEYYGYTF. CDR3 bases: TGCAGCTCAGGACACGAGTACTATGGCTACACCTTC. Filled out from reference TRBV29-1 and TRBJ1-2, the complete variable domain reads SAVISQKPSRDICQRGTSLTIQCQVDSQVTMMFWYRQQPGQSLTLIATANQGSEATYESGFVIDKFPISRPNLTFSTLTVSNMSPEDSSIYLCSSGHEYYGYTFGSGTRLTVV.

This chain links TRBV19 with TRBJ2-1; D ambiguous. The CDR3 is 16 amino acids. Trimming left V 1 base short and J 2 bases short, with 12 bases between. The V gene's germline CDR1 is LNHDA and CDR2 SQIVND (reference sequence). CDR3: CASSIGGSLTYNEQFF. The CDR3 coding sequence is TGTGCCAGTAGTATAGGTGGCAGCCTGACCTACAATGAGCAGTTCTTC.

The chain is built from TRBV19 and TRBJ2-4; no definite D call. This CDR3 has 13 amino acids. V was pared by 6 bases and J by 1 base, with 7 bases between. Looked up from germline, CDR1 is LNHDA and CDR2 is SQIVND (reference sequence). CDR3 protein: CASRAGAKNIQYF. The CDR3 nucleotides read TGTGCCAGTAGGGCTGGGGCCAAAAACATTCAGTACTTC.

At least ten counts were recorded for this clone. The chain links TRBV19 to TRBJ2-3; D tentatively fits TRBD1 or TRBD2 (5 bases each). Trimming removed 3 bases from V and 2 bases from J, with 9 bases in between. This CDR3 has 14 residues. Germline V gene data show CDR1 as LNHDA and CDR2 as SQIVND (reference sequence). The CDR3 protein is CASSIGTVTDTQYF. CDR3 DNA: TGTGCCAGTAGTATCGGGACCGTCACAGATACGCAGTATTTT.

This clone was counted once. An end of the junction does not agree with germline; a read error may underlie this. The V call is TRBV5-1, the J call TRBJ2-5, with D tentatively TRBD2 (5 bases). Looked up from germline, CDR1 is SGHRS and CDR2 is YFSETQ. The CDR3 length is 16 residues. In nucleotides, the CDR3 is TGCACCAGCAGCGGTGTAGGTGAGGGAACGAGTCTGACCCAGTACTTC. As protein: CTSSGVGEGTSLTQYF.

The rearrangement joins TRBV2 to TRBJ2-2, with D unresolved. Germline V gene data show CDR1 as SNHLY and CDR2 as FYNNEI. The CDR3 extends over 15 amino acids. V was cut by 3 bases and J by 1 base, with 9 bases left in between. CDR3 sequence: CASSETPVNTGELFF. Written as DNA, the CDR3 is TGTGCCAGCAGTGAGACCCCAGTGAACACCGGGGAGCTGTTTTTT.

The genes are TRBV2 and TRBJ2-2; 10 bases are a match to TRBD1. The germline V gene encodes CDR1 SNHLY and CDR2 FYNNEI. This CDR3 spans 17 amino acids. J lost 2 bases, V lost 5 bases, and 8 bases had no gene match. As DNA, the CDR3 is TGTGCCAGCAGTACCTCCGGGACAGGGGTAAACACCGGGGAGCTGTTTTTT. The encoded protein is CASSTSGTGVNTGELFF.

The chain has TRBV4-3 and TRBJ2-1, with 7 bases lining up with TRBD1. CDR1 and CDR2 from the germline V gene are LGHNA and YSLEER. V trimming: 3 bases; J trimming: 2 bases; junction bases outside the gene matches: 10. The CDR3 extends over 17 amino acids. CDR3 nucleotide sequence: TGCGCCAGCAGCCAGGTGAAACAGGGGTCTCCCTACAATGAGCAGTTCTTC. It specifies CASSQVKQGSPYNEQFF.

V usage is TRBV30 and J usage is TRBJ1-6, with D perhaps matching TRBD1 (6 bases). Trimming stripped 4 bases from V and 7 bases from J, with 11 bases between. This CDR3 is 13 amino acids long. Per germline, CDR1 GTSNPN and CDR2 SVGIG (reference sequence). CDR3 nucleotides: TGTGCCTGGAAGGGGGTTGGGAATTCACCCCTCCACTTT. This gives the protein CAWKGVGNSPLHF.

V and J are TRBV7-9 and TRBJ2-6; D remains ambiguous. Trimming stripped 6 bases from V and 4 bases from J, with 10 bases between. Germline values: CDR1 SEHNR, CDR2 FQNEAQ (reference sequence). This CDR3 spans 14 amino acids. The DNA for the CDR3 is TGTGCCAGCAGTAATACAGCCGGGGCCAACGTCCTGACTTTC. It is translated as CASSNTAGANVLTF.

The chain couples TRBV4-3 to TRBJ2-7; D call uncertain. Trimming cost V 1 base and J 5 bases, with 15 bases left between them. The germline V gene encodes CDR1 LGHNA and CDR2 YSLEER. The CDR3 has 15 residues. For the CDR3, the DNA is TGCGCCAGCAGCCAAGGTTTAGGACGGTTTGACGAGCAGTACTTC. It specifies CASSQGLGRFDEQYF.